This T cell receptor beta chain was documented in a study of blood T cells in healthy people across ages. The CDR3 sequence is 14 residues long. The germline V gene encodes CDR1 SGDLS and CDR2 YYNGEE. V gave up 0 bases and J gave up 0 bases, with 6 bases separating them. This clonotype was picked up a small number of times. What it recognizes is unknown. General study results and limits: Comparison with aged donors showed that long-lived donors had more naive CD4+ cells and higher diversity.

Next came a second PCR, run for about 6 to 12 cycles, which used a sample-barcoded 5' primer along with a J-beta primer mix. TCRdb used MiXCR to reprocess the 5' RACE reads, holding one entry per CDR3 protein. The table has around 1.5 million distinct CDR3 sequences, 59% seen once. The sample consisted of blood. The chain has TRBV9 and TRBJ1-2; D not certain. The clonotype comes from a man in his late teens or twenties in good health. The CDR3 here is CASSVAGANYGYTF. CDR3 nucleotides: TGTGCCAGCAGCGTAGCAGGAGCTAACTATGGCTACACCTTC.